This T cell receptor (beta chain) was retrieved from a study of shared clonotypes between healthy human individuals. The V end was cut by 6 bases, the J end by 2 bases, with 11 bases between. Germline V gene sequence: CDR1 SNHLY, CDR2 FYNNEI. The CDR3 covers 13 residues. The protocol was immunoSEQ multiplex PCR, while the TCRdb copy is restricted to in-frame clones and leaves out a portion. The data hold some 2.4 million clones, with approximately 94% observed a single time. This sequence originates from a man between 18 and 29 years old in good health. Some clones in this sample may be carry-over from other donors' samples. The gene calls are TRBV2 and TRBJ2-7, with D possibly being TRBD2 (6 bases). Sequencing was carried out using naive CD4+ T cells from PBMCs. Subset noted: CD45RA+ positively selected. The CDR3 DNA sequence: TGTGCCAGCAGGCGGGACGGCGCCTACGAGCAGTACTTC. Encoded protein: CASRRDGAYEQYF.